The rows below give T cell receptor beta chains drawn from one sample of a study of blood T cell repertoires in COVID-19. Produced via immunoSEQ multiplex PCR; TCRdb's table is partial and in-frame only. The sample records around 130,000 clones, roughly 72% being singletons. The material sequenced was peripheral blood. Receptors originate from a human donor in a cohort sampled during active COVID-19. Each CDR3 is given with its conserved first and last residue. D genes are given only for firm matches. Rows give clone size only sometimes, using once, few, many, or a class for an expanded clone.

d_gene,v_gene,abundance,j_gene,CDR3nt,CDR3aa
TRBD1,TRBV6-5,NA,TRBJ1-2,TGTGCCAGCAGGGCTACAGGGGAATCAAGGGGTGGCTACACCTTC,CASRATGESRGGYTF
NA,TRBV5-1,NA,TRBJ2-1,TGCGCCAGCCGGCGGGGCCGGAACAATGAGCAGTTCTTC,CASRRGRNNEQFF
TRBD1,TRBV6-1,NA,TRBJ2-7,TGTGCCAGCAGTGTAGACGACAGGGGAGGATCCTACGAGCAGTACTTC,CASSVDDRGGSYEQYF
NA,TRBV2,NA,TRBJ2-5,TGTGCCAGCAGCAGACTCACCCGCCAAGAGACCCAGTACTTC,CASSRLTRQETQYF
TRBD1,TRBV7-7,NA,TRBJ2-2,TGTGCCAGCAGCCACACCCGGGACAGGTCCGGGGAGCTGTTTTTT,CASSHTRDRSGELFF
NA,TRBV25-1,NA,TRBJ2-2,TGTGCCAGCAGAGGACAGACGAACACCGGGGAGCTGTTTTTT,CASRGQTNTGELFF
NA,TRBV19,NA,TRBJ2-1,TGTGCCAGTAGCGATGACAAAGTAGGTTACAATGAGCAGTTCTTC,CASSDDKVGYNEQFF
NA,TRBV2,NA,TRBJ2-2,TGTGCCAGCAAGATGAACAGACTAAACACCGGGGAGCTGTTTTTT,CASKMNRLNTGELFF
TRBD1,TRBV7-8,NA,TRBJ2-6,TGTGCCAGCAGCTTAGAAGGGGGCAGCGGAATCTACTCTGGGGCCAACGTCCTGACTTTC,CASSLEGGSGIYSGANVLTF
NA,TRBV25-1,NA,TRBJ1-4,TGTGCCAGCAGTGATTGGGACATTAATGAAAAACTGTTTTTT,CASSDWDINEKLFF
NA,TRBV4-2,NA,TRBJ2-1,TGTGCCAGCAGCCCAGATCGGGGATCCTACAATGAGCAGTTCTTC,CASSPDRGSYNEQFF
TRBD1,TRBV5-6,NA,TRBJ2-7,TGTGCCAGCAGCTTGTCAGGGGGCGGAGACTACGAGCAGTACTTC,CASSLSGGGDYEQYF
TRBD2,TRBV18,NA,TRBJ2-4,TGTGCCAGCTCTCCGGGACTAGACCAGTACTTC,CASSPGLDQYF
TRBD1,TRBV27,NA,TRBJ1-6,TGTGCCAGCAGCACCTCACTACAGGGGATATTTGATTCACCCCTCCACTTT,CASSTSLQGIFDSPLHF
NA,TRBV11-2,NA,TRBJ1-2,TGTGCCAGCAGCTTATTCCAACAGGAGTACGGTGGCTACACCTTC,CASSLFQQEYGGYTF
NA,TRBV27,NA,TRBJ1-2,TGTGCCAGCAGCCTATCTACCGGGTCTTTCGATTTATGGAGCTACACCTTC,CASSLSTGSFDLWSYTF
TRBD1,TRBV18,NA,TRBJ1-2,TGTGCCAGCTCAACAGGGGGCTATGGCTACACCTTC,CASSTGGYGYTF
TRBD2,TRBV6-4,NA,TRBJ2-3,TGTGCCAGCAGTGACTACGCGGGGGGATCAGATACGCAGTATTTT,CASSDYAGGSDTQYF
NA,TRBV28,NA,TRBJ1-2,TGTGCCAGCCATTTGGTTTCCCCAATCGGAAGTACCAGGGGTGGCTACACCTTC,CASHLVSPIGSTRGGYTF
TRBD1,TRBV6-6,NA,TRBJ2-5,TGTGCCAGCAGTTACTCAAGGGACAGGATGGCCGGGACCCAGTACTTC,CASSYSRDRMAGTQYF
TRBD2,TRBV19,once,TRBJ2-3,TGTGCCAGTAGCCTTACTAGCGGGGGGGCAACAGATACGCAGTATTTT,CASSLTSGGATDTQYF